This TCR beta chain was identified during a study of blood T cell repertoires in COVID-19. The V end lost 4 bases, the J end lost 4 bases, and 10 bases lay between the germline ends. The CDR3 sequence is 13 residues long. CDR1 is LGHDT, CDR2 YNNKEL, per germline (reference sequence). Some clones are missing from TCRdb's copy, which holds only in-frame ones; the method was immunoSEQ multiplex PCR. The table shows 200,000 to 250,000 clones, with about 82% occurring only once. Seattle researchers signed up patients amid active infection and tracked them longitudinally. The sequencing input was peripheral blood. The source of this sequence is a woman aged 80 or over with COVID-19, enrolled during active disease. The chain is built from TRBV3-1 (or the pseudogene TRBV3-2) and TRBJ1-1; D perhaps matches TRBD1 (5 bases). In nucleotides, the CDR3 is TGTGCCAGCAGCCGCCCCGGGGGCACTGAAGCTTTCTTT. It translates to CASSRPGGTEAFF.